These T cell receptor beta chains were read from a single sample in a study of cytomegalovirus exposure and HLA in healthy donors. Measured with immunoSEQ multiplex PCR; TCRdb has only the in-frame clones, and not every one. Seen here are fewer than 120,000 clones, roughly 80% observed once, and the top ten hold roughly 5.6%. Material: PBMCs. The receptors here all came from a man aged 25 to 40 in good health and CMV-seropositive. Each CDR3 is given with its conserved first and last residue. The D gene is left open where the match is weak. A row's size may be missing; if present it is once, few, many or a size class.

>NA|TRBV6-1|many|TRBJ1-2
TGTGCCAGCAGTGAATCATTCGACAGTTCCTATGGCTACACCTTC
CASSESFDSSYGYTF
>NA|TRBV20-1|NA|TRBJ2-2
TGCAGTGCTTTCACAGGAGTGGAGCTGTTTTTT
CSAFTGVELFF
>NA|TRBV7-2|NA|TRBJ2-3
TGTGCCAGCAGCCCAACAGAAAACACAGATACGCAGTATTTT
CASSPTENTDTQYF
>NA|TRBV19|NA|TRBJ1-2
TGTGCCAGTAGTATGATCGACAGCGCTCAGGGCTACACCTTC
CASSMIDSAQGYTF
>TRBD2|TRBV2|NA|TRBJ2-5
TGTGCCAGCAGGGGACTAGCGGGGCTTGGAGAGACCCAGTACTTC
CASRGLAGLGETQYF
>TRBD1|TRBV11-2|once|TRBJ1-1
TGTGCCAGCAGCTTATACACAGGGGAGCACACTGAAGCTTTCTTT
CASSLYTGEHTEAFF
>NA|TRBV4-3|few|TRBJ1-1
TGCGCCAGCAGCCAAGATACAGGGTTAGAAGCTTTCTTT
CASSQDTGLEAFF
>TRBD1|TRBV15|NA|TRBJ1-3
TGTGCCACCAGCAGAGACTTACAGGGGTCGGCTGGAAACACCATATATTTT
CATSRDLQGSAGNTIYF
>NA|TRBV19|NA|TRBJ2-2
TGTGCTTCCCGGGACATTTCGAACACCGGGGAGCTGTTTTTT
CASRDISNTGELFF
>TRBD2|TRBV5-4|NA|TRBJ2-5
TGTGCCAGCAGCTTCAGCGGGGGGCAAGAGACCCAGTACTTC
CASSFSGGQETQYF
>NA|TRBV30|NA|TRBJ1-4
TGTGCCTGGAGCCGGCCGGGGGTTGGGAGAGAAAAACTGTTTTTT
CAWSRPGVGREKLFF
>TRBD1|TRBV7-6|NA|TRBJ2-7
TGTGCCAGCAGCCTCACACAGGGGGCCCACGAGCAGTACTTC
CASSLTQGAHEQYF
>TRBD1|TRBV11-1|NA|TRBJ1-6
TGTGCCAGCAGCCTGGACAGGGGCTCCTATAATTCACCCCTCCACTTT
CASSLDRGSYNSPLHF
>NA|TRBV2|NA|TRBJ1-1
TGTGCCAGCAGTTCCGACTTTAACACTGAAGCTTTCTTT
CASSSDFNTEAFF
>TRBD2|TRBV7-2|NA|TRBJ2-2
TGTGCCAGCAGCTTAGTGGGCGGGGGGGCTAACGGGGAGCTGTTTTTT
CASSLVGGGANGELFF
>NA|TRBV7-2|many|TRBJ1-6
TGTGCCAGCAGCTTAGCCCACGTGGGGGCATATAATTCACCCCTCCACTTT
CASSLAHVGAYNSPLHF
>NA|TRBV18|NA|TRBJ2-3
TGTGCCAGCTCACCTTCGACAGATACGCAGTATTTT
CASSPSTDTQYF
>TRBD1|TRBV6-5|once|TRBJ1-5
TGTGCCAGCAGGAGGGACAGAATAGACAATCAGCCCCAGCATTTT
CASRRDRIDNQPQHF
>TRBD2|TRBV10-3|NA|TRBJ2-1
TGTGCCATCAGTGCGTTCGAAATGGGGGGGATAGAAGGGTATGAGCAGTTCTTC
CAISAFEMGGIEGYEQFF
>TRBD1|TRBV5-1|NA|TRBJ1-1
TGCGCCAGCAGTGACAGGGCCGGCCGGGACACTGAAGCTTTCTTT
CASSDRAGRDTEAFF
>NA|TRBV7-8|NA|TRBJ2-7
TGTGCCAGCAGCCGGCTACAGGGGAGGCCCTACGAGCAGTACTTC
CASSRLQGRPYEQYF
>NA|TRBV19|NA|TRBJ2-1
TGTGCCAGTAGGTCGGGAACAAAGCAGTTCTTC
CASRSGTKQFF
>NA|TRBV19|NA|TRBJ2-7
TGTGCCACCAACGGTGGGGGACTCCACGAGCAGTACTTC
CATNGGGLHEQYF
>NA|TRBV14|once|TRBJ2-2
TGTGCCAGCAGCCACCTCCCAATCGGAGCGAACACCGGGGAGCTGTTTTTT
CASSHLPIGANTGELFF
>TRBD1|TRBV6-1|NA|TRBJ2-7
TGTGCCAGCACCCTTGGACAGGGCGGCGAGCAGTACTTC
CASTLGQGGEQYF
>TRBD2|TRBV30|NA|TRBJ2-3
TGTGCCTGGATGGCACTAGCGGCCAGCACAGATACGCAGTATTTT
CAWMALAASTDTQYF